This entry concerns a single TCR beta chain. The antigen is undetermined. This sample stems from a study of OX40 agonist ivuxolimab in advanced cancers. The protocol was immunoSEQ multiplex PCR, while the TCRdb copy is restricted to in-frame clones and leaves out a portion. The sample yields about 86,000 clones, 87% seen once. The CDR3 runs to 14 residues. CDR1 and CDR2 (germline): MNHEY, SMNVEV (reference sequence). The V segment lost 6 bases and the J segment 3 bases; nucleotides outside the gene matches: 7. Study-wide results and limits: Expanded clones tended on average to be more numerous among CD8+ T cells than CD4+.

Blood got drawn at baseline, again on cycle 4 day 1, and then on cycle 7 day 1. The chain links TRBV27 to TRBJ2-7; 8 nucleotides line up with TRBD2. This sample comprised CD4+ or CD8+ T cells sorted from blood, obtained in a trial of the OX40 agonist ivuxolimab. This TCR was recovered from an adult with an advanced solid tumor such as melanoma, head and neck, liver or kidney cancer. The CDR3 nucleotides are TGTGCCAGCAGAGCCAGCGGGAGCAACTACGAGCAGTACTTC. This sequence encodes CASRASGSNYEQYF.